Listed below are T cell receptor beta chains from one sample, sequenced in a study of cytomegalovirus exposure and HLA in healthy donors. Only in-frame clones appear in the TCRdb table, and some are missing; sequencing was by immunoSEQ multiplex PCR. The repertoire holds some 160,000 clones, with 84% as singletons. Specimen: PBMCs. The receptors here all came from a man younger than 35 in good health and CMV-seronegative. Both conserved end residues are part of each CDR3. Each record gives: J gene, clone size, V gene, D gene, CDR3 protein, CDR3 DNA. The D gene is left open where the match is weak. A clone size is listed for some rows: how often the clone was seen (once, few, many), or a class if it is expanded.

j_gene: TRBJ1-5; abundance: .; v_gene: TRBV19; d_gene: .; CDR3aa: CASSIPWDTHQPQHF; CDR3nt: TGTGCCAGTAGTATCCCGTGGGACACGCATCAGCCCCAGCATTTT
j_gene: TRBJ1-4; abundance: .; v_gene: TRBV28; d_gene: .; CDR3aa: CASSTEGGQPEKLFF; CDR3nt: TGTGCCAGCAGCACCGAAGGCGGCCAACCAGAAAAACTGTTTTTT
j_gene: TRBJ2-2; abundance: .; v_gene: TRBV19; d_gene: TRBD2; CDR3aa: CASSIARLASTGELFF; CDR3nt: TGTGCCAGTAGTATTGCGAGACTAGCGTCGACCGGGGAGCTGTTTTTT
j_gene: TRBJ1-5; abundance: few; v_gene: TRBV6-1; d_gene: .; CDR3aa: CASSRSGNQPQHF; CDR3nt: TGTGCCAGCAGCAGGAGCGGGAATCAGCCCCAGCATTTT
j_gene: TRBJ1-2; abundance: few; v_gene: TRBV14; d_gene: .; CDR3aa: CASSQDTIGSGYGYTF; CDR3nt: TGTGCCAGCAGCCAAGATACGATAGGGAGCGGCTATGGCTACACCTTC
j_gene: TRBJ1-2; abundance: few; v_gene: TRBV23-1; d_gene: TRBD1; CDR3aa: CASSPPTVWDRPYGYTF; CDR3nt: TGCGCCAGCAGTCCACCAACGGTGTGGGACAGACCTTATGGCTACACCTTC
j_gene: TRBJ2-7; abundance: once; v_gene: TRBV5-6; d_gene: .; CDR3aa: CASSPPAGRRTHYGEQYF; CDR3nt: TGTGCCAGCAGCCCGCCCGCGGGACGGCGGACCCACTACGGCGAGCAGTACTTC
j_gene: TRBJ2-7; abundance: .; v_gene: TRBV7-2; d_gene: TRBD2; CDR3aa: CASSSYWLAGPPHYEQYF; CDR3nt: TGTGCCAGCAGCTCATATTGGCTAGCGGGACCACCCCACTACGAGCAGTACTTC
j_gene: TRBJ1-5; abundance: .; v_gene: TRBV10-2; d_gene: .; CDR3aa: CASSESPGHPYSNQPQHF; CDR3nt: TGCGCCAGCAGTGAGTCGCCGGGACACCCTTATAGCAATCAGCCCCAGCATTTT
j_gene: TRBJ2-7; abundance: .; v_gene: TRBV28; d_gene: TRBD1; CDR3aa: CASSLGTALFYEQYF; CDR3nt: TGTGCCAGCAGTTTAGGGACAGCCCTCTTCTACGAGCAGTACTTC
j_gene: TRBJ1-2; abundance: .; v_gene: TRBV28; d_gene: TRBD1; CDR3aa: CASSLGTVANYGYTF; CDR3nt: TGTGCCAGCAGTTTAGGGACAGTAGCTAACTATGGCTACACCTTC
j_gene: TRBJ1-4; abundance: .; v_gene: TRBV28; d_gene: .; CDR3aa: CASRGPEKLFF; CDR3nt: TGTGCCAGCAGGGGGCCTGAAAAACTGTTTTTT
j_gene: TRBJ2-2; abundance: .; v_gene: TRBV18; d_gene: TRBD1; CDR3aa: CASSTGQGSRIRELFF; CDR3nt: TGTGCCAGCTCTACAGGACAGGGATCGAGGATTAGGGAGCTGTTTTTT
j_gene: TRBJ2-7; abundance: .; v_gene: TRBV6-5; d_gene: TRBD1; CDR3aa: CASSRTGAYEQYF; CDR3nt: TGTGCCAGCAGCAGGACAGGGGCCTACGAGCAGTACTTC
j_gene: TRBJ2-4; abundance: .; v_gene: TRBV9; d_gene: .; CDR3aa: CASSPGPENIQYF; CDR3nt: TGTGCCAGCAGCCCTGGCCCTGAAAACATTCAGTACTTC
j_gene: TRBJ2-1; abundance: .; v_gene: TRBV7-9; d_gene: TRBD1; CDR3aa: CASNPLRGKNYNEQFF; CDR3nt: TGTGCCAGCAACCCCCTCAGGGGGAAAAACTACAATGAGCAGTTCTTC
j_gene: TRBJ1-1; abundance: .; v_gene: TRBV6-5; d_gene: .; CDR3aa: CASTSFDSNTEAFF; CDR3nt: TGTGCCAGCACCTCGTTTGACTCGAACACTGAAGCTTTCTTT
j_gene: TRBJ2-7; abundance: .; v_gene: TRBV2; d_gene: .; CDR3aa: CASTRSDYEQYF; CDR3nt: TGTGCCAGCACCCGGAGCGACTACGAGCAGTACTTC
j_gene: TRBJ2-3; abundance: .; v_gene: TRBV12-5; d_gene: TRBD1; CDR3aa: CASGGTGTGVGDTQYF; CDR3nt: TGTGCTAGTGGTGGGACCGGGACAGGGGTAGGGGATACGCAGTATTTT
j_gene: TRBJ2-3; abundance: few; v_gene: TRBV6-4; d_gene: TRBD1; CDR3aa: CASSDGQGADTQYF; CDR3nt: TGTGCCAGCAGTGACGGACAGGGGGCAGATACGCAGTATTTT
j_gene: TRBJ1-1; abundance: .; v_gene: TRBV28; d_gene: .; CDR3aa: CASSLSGRTEAFF; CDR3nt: TGTGCCAGCAGTTTATCAGGGCGGACTGAAGCTTTCTTT
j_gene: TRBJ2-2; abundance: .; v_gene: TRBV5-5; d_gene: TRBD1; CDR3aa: CASSPRTGSTGELFF; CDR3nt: TGTGCCAGCAGCCCCAGGACAGGGTCAACCGGGGAGCTGTTTTTT
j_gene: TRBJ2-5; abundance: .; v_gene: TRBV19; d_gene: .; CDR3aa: CATRAQGSGETQYF; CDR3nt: TGTGCCACCCGAGCGCAGGGTTCCGGAGAGACCCAGTACTTC
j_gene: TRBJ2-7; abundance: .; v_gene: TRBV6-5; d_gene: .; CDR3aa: CASSYSPEGAPYEQYF; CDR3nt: TGTGCCAGCAGTTACTCTCCCGAGGGTGCGCCCTACGAGCAGTACTTC
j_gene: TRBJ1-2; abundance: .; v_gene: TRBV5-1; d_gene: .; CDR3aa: CASSLLGLSDSYGYTF; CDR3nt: TGCGCCAGCAGCTTGCTCGGTCTGAGCGACAGCTATGGCTACACCTTC
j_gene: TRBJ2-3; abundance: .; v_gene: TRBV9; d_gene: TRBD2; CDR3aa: CASSHLGGDWGTDTQYF; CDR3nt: TGTGCCAGCAGTCACCTCGGGGGGGACTGGGGCACAGATACGCAGTATTTT
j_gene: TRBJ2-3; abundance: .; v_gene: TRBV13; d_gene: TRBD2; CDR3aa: CASSSRLAGGTDTQYF; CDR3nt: TGTGCCAGCAGCTCTCGACTAGCGGGGGGCACAGATACGCAGTATTTT
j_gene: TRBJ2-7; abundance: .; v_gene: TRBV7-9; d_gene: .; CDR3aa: CATDTGSSYEQYF; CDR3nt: TGTGCCACCGACACAGGGAGCTCCTACGAGCAGTACTTC
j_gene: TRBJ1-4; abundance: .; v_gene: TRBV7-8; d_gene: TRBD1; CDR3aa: CASSYAVTGGTTNEKLFF; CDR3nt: TGTGCCAGCAGCTACGCGGTCACAGGGGGAACCACTAATGAAAAACTGTTTTTT
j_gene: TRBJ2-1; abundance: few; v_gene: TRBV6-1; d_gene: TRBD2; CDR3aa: CASSEETSGSNEQFF; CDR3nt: TGTGCCAGCAGTGAAGAGACTAGCGGATCGAATGAGCAGTTCTTC
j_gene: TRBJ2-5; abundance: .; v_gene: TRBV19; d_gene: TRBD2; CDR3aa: CASRELAGVETQYF; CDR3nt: TGTGCCAGTAGGGAACTAGCGGGAGTGGAGACCCAGTACTTC
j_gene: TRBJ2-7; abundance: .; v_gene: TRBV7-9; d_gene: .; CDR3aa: CSSSADYPAHEQYF; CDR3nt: TGTTCCAGCAGCGCCGACTATCCTGCCCACGAGCAGTACTTC
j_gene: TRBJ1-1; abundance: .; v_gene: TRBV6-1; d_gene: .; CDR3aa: CASSETGLNTEAFF; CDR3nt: TGTGCCAGCAGTGAAACAGGGTTGAACACTGAAGCTTTCTTT
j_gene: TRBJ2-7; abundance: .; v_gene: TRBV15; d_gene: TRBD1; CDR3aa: CATGTGISYEQYF; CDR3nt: TGTGCCACTGGGACAGGGATCTCCTACGAGCAGTACTTC
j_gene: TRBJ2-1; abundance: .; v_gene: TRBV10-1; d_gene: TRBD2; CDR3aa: CASSLSLTSGENEQFF; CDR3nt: TGCGCCAGCAGTCTCTCTCTGACTAGCGGCGAAAATGAGCAGTTCTTC
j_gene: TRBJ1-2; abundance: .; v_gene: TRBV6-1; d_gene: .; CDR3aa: CASSDHRVDYTF; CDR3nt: TGTGCCAGCAGTGACCACCGGGTAGACTACACCTTC
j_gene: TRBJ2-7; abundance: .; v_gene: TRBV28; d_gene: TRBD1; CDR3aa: CASSLTGTDPLSYEQYF; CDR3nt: TGTGCCAGCAGTTTAACCGGGACAGACCCTTTATCCTACGAGCAGTACTTC
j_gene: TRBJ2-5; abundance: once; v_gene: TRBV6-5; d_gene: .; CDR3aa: CASSYGGLATQETQYF; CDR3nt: TGTGCCAGCAGTTACGGCGGGCTAGCGACCCAAGAGACCCAGTACTTC
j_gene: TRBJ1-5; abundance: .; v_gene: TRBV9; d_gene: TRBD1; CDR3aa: CASSTDRDSNQPQHF; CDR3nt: TGTGCCAGCAGCACCGACAGGGATAGCAATCAGCCCCAGCATTTT
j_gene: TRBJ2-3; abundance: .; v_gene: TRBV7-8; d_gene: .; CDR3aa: CASSPAGRLFTDTQYF; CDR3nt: TGTGCCAGCAGCCCCGCGGGCCGACTCTTCACAGATACGCAGTATTTT
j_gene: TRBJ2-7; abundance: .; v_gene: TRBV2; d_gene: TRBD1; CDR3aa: CASTTGTDYEQYF; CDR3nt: TGTGCCAGCACCACCGGGACAGACTACGAGCAGTACTTC
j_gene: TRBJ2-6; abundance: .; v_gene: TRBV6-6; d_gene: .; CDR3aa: CASSYISSGANVLTF; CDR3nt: TGTGCCAGCAGTTACATCAGTTCTGGGGCCAACGTCCTGACTTTC
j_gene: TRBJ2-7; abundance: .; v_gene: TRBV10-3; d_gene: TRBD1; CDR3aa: CAISPGGDRIEQYF; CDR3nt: TGTGCCATCAGTCCCGGTGGGGACAGGATCGAGCAGTACTTC
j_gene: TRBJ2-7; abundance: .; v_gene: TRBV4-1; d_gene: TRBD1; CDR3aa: CASSQETGPWAEQYF; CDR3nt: TGCGCCAGCAGCCAAGAGACAGGGCCTTGGGCCGAGCAGTACTTC
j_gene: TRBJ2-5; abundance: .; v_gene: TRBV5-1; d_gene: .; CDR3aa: CASSPGLETQYF; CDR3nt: TGCGCCAGCAGCCCGGGACTCGAGACCCAGTACTTC